This T cell receptor beta chain was retrieved from a study of blood T cells in healthy people across ages. Study-wide results and caveats: A greater number of naive CD4+ cells and higher diversity distinguished long-lived donors from aged donors.

Primers used in a second PCR of about 7 to 11 cycles were a sample-barcoded 5' primer and a J-beta primer mix. TCRdb analysed the 5' RACE reads with MiXCR anew, one entry per CDR3 protein. The sample includes 800,000 to 1,000,000 distinct CDR3 sequences, roughly 48% of them seen just once. The germline gives CDR1 SQVTM, CDR2 ANQGSEA. The CDR3 sequence is 14 residues long. With 5 bases clipped from V and 4 bases from J, the junction kept 10 bases outside the gene matches. Details on this clonotype: Its target is not known.

The chain joins TRBV29-1 to TRBJ2-5, with 7 positions matching TRBD2. This sequence originates from a man aged 25 to 40 in good health. Sequenced sample: blood. The CDR3 region has the DNA TGCAGCGTTCTCCCTAAGGGACTACCAGAGACCCAGTACTTC. Amino acid sequence: CSVLPKGLPETQYF. Supplemented by reference TRBV29-1 and TRBJ2-5, the full variable domain reads SAVISQKPSRDICQRGTSLTIQCQVDSQVTMMFWYRQQPGQSLTLIATANQGSEATYESGFVIDKFPISRPNLTFSTLTVSNMSPEDSSIYLCSVLPKGLPETQYFGPGTRLLVL.